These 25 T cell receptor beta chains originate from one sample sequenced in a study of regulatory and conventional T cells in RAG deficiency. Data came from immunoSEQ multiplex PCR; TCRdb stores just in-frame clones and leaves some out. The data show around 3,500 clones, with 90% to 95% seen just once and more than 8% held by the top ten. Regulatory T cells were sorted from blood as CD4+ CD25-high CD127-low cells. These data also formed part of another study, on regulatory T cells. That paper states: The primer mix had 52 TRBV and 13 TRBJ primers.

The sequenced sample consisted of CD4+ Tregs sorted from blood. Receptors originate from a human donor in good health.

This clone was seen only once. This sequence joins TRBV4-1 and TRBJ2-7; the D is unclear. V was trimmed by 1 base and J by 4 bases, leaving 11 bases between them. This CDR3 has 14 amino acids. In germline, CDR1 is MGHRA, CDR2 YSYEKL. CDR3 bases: TGCGCCAGCAGCCAAGTCGGGCCAGGTTACGAGCAGTACTTC. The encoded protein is CASSQVGPGYEQYF.

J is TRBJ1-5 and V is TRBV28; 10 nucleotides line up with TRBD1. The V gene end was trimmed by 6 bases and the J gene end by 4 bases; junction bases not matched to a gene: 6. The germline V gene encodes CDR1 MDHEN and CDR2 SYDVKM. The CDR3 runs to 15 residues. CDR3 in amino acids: CASRGDRGQNQPQHF. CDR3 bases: TGTGCCAGCAGGGGGGACAGGGGCCAAAATCAGCCCCAGCATTTT.

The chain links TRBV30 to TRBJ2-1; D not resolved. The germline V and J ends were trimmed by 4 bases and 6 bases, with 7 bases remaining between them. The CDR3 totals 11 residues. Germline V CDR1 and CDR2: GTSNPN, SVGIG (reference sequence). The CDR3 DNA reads TGTGCCTGGACCTTTTTCAATGAGCAGTTCTTC. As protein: CAWTFFNEQFF. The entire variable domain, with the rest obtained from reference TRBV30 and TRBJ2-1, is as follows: SQTIHQWPATLVQPVGSPLSLECTVEGTSNPNLYWYRQAAGRGLQLLFYSVGIGQISSEVPQNLSASRPQDRQFILSSKKLLLSDSGFYLCAWTFFNEQFFGPGTRLTVL.

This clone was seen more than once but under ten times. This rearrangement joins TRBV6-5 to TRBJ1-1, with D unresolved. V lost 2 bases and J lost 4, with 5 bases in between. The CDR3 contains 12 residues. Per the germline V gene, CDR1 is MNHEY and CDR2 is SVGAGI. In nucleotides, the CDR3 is TGTGCCAGCAGTTACGAAGGCACTGAAGCTTTCTTT. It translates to CASSYEGTEAFF.

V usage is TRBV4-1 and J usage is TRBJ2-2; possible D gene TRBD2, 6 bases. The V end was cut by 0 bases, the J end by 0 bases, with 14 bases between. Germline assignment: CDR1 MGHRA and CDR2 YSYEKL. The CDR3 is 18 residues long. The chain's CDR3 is CASSQELWGLSNTGELFF. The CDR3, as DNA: TGCGCCAGCAGCCAAGAACTGTGGGGACTTTCGAACACCGGGGAGCTGTTTTTT.

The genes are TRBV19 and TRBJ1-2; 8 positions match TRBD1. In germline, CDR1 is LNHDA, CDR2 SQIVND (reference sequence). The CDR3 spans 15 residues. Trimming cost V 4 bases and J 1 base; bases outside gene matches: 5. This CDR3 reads CASSRDRSINYGYTF. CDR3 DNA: TGTGCCAGTAGTAGGGACAGGTCAATTAACTATGGCTACACCTTC.

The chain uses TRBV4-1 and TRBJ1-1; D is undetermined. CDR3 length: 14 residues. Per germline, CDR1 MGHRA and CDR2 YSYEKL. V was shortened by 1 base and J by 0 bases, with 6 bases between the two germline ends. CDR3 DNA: TGCGCCAGCAGCCAAGCTGGTATGAACACTGAAGCTTTCTTT. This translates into CASSQAGMNTEAFF.

DNA for the CDR3: TGCGCCAGTTCTCTCGGGGACAGGGGGCGAAATGAGCAGTTCTTC. Residues: CASSLGDRGRNEQFF. The chain has TRBV5-1 and TRBJ2-1; 12 bases align to TRBD1. Germline-derived CDR1 and CDR2 are SGHRS and YFSETQ. The CDR3 has 15 amino acids. V gave up 8 bases and J gave up 7 bases; unmatched junction bases: 10.

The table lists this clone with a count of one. CDR3 loop: CASSTTLNEAFF. As DNA, the CDR3 is TGTGCCAGCAGCACGACACTCAATGAAGCTTTCTTT. The rearrangement joins TRBV6-5 to TRBJ1-1; the D is unclear. V gave up 6 bases and J gave up 7 bases, with 12 bases separating them. Germline CDR1 MNHEY, CDR2 SVGAGI. This CDR3 has 12 amino acids.

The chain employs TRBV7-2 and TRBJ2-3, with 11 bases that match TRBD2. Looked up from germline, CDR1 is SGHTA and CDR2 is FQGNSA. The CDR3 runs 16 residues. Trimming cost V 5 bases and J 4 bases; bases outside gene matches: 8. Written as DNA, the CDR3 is TGTGCCAGCAGCGCCCGACTAGCGGGGATATCAGATACGCAGTATTTT. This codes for CASSARLAGISDTQYF.

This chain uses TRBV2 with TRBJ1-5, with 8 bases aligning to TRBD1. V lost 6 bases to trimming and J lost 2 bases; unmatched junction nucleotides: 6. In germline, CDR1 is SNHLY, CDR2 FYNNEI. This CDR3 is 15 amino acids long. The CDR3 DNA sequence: TGTGCCAGCAGATCGGCAGGGGGCGGCAATCAGCCCCAGCATTTT. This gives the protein CASRSAGGGNQPQHF.

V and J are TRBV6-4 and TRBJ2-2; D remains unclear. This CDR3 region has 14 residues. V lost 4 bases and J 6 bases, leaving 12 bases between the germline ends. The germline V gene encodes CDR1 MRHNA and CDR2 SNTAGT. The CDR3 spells CASSVQAHSGELFF. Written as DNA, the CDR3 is TGTGCCAGCAGTGTGCAGGCTCATTCCGGGGAGCTGTTTTTT.

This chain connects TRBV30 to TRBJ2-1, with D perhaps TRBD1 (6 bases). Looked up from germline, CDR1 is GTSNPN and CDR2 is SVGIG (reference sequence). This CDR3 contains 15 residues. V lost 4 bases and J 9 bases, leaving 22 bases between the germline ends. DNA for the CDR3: TGTGCCTGGAATTCGTTAGGTGGGGGCACGGCTGAGCAGTTCTTC. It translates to CAWNSLGGGTAEQFF.

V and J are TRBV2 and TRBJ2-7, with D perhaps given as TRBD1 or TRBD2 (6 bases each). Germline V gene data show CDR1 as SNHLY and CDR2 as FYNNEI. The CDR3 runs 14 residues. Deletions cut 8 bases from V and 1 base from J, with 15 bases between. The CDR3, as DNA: TGTGCCAGCGGAGGGAGACAGGCGTCCTACGAGCAGTACTTC. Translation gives CASGGRQASYEQYF.

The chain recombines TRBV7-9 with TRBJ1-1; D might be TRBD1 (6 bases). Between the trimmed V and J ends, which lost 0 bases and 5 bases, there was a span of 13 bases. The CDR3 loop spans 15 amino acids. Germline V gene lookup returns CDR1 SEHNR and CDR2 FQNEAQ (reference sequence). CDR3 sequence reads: CASSLAWGAGTEAFF. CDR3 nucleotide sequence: TGTGCCAGCAGCTTAGCGTGGGGGGCAGGGACTGAAGCTTTCTTT. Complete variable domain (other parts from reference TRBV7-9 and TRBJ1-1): DTGVSQNPRHKITKRGQNVTFRCDPISEHNRLYWYRQTLGQGPEFLTYFQNEAQLEKSRLLSDRFSAERPKGSFSTLEIQRTEQGDSAMYLCASSLAWGAGTEAFFGQGTRLTVV.

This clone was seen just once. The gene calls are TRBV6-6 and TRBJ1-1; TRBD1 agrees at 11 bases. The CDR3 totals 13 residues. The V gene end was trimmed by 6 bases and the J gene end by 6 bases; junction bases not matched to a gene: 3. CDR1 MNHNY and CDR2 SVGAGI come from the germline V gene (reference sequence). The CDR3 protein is CASRRTGGSEAFF. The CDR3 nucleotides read TGTGCCAGCAGGAGGACAGGGGGCTCTGAAGCTTTCTTT.

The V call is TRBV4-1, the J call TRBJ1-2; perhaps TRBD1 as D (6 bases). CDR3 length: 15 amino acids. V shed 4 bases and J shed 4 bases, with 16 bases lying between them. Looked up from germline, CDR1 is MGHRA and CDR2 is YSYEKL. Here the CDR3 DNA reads TGCGCCAGCAGCCTAAACTCAGGGGCGTCCTATGGCTACACCTTC. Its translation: CASSLNSGASYGYTF.

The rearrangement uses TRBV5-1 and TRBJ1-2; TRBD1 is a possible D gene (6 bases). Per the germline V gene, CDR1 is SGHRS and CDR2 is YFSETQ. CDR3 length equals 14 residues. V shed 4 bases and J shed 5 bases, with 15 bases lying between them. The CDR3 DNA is TGCGCCAGCAGCCCTGGACAGTCCCCATATGGCTACACCTTC. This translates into CASSPGQSPYGYTF.

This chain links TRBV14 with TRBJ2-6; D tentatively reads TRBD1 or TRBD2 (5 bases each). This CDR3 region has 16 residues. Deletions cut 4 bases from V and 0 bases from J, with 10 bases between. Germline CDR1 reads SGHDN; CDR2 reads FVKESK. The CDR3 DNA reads TGTGCCAGCAGCCGGGACGGTACCTCTGGGGCCAACGTCCTGACTTTC. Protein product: CASSRDGTSGANVLTF.

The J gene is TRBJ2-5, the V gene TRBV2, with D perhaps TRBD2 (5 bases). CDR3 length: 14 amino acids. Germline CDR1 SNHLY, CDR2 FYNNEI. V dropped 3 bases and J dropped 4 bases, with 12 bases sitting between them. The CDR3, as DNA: TGTGCCAGCAGTGATTTCGGCGGGCGAGAGACCCAGTACTTC. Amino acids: CASSDFGGRETQYF.

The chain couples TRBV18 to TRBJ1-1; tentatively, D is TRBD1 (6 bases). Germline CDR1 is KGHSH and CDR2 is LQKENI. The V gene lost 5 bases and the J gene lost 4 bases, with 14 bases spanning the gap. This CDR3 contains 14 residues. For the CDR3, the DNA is TGTGCCAGCTCATCTCAGGAGGGGGGCACTGAAGCTTTCTTT. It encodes CASSSQEGGTEAFF.

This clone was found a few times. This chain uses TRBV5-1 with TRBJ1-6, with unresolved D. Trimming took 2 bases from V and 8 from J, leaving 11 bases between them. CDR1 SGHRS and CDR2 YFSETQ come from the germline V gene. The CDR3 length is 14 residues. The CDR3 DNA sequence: TGCGCCAGCAGCTTCAGGACGGACCATTCACCCCTCCACTTT. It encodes CASSFRTDHSPLHF. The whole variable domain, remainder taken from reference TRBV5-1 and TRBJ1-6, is KAGVTQTPRYLIKTRGQQVTLSCSPISGHRSVSWYQQTPGQGLQFLFEYFSETQRNKGNFPGRFSGRQFSNSRSEMNVSTLELGDSALYLCASSFRTDHSPLHFGNGTRLTVT.

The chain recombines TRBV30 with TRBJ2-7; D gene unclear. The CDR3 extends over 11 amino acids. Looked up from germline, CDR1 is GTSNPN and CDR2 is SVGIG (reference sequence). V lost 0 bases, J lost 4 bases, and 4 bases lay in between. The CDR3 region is CAWSVEYEQYF. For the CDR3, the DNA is TGTGCCTGGAGTGTAGAGTACGAGCAGTACTTC.

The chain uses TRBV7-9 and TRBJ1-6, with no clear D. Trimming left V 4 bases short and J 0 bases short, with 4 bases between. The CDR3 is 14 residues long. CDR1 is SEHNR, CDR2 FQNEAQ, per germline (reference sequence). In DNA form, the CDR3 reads TGTGCCAGCAGCTCGGACTCCTATAATTCACCCCTCCACTTT. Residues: CASSSDSYNSPLHF.

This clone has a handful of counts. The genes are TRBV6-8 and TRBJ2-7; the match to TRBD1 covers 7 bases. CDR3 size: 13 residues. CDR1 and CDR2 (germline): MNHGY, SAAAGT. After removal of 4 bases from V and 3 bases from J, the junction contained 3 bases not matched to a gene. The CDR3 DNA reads TGTGCCAGCAGTTCCCCAGGGGGCTACGAGCAGTACTTC. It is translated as CASSSPGGYEQYF.